Presented here are 14 T cell receptor beta chains from one specimen sequenced in a study of blood T cells in healthy people across ages. With a J-beta primer mix and a sample-barcoded 5' primer, a second PCR ran roughly 7 to 11 cycles. TCRdb re-called the 5' RACE reads through MiXCR, storing one row per CDR3 protein. The sample includes more than 800,000 distinct CDR3 sequences, less than 35% of them seen just once. What was sequenced was blood. Every receptor here comes from a woman older than 75 in good health.

On this clonotype itself: One end of the junction fails to match germline, which may point to a read error. CDR3 nucleotide sequence: TGTGCCAGCAGCTTAGGGCCAAGCTCCTACAATGGGCAGTTCTTC. Translation: CASSLGPSSYNGQFF. The chain uses TRBV7-3 and TRBJ2-1; D unclear. The CDR3 runs 15 residues. Germline lookup yields CDR1 SGHTA and CDR2 FQGTGA.

This clonotype appeared many times. The chain carries TRBV6-2 or TRBV6-3 and TRBJ2-7, with TRBD1 identical over 8 bases. V was pared by 5 bases and J by 0 bases, with 6 bases of the junction left unmatched. This CDR3 has 15 residues. Per the germline V gene, CDR1 is MNHEY and CDR2 is SVGEGT. CDR3 bases: TGTGCCAGCAGTAGAGGACAGGGCGACTCCTACGAGCAGTACTTC. This sequence encodes CASSRGQGDSYEQYF.

This clonotype was counted ten times or more. DNA of the CDR3: TGCAGTGCTAGAGATCTTCGACAGGGGCACACAGATACGCAGTATTTT. It translates to CSARDLRQGHTDTQYF. The V and J genes are TRBV20-1 and TRBJ2-3; TRBD1 agrees at 8 bases. V gave up 0 bases and J gave up 2 bases; unmatched junction bases: 7. The V gene's germline CDR1 is DFQATT and CDR2 SNEGSKA (reference sequence). CDR3 length: 16 residues.

J is TRBJ2-1 and V is TRBV7-9; either TRBD1 or TRBD2 may fit D (7 bases each). This CDR3 spans 14 amino acids. Germline V gene data show CDR1 as SEHNR and CDR2 as FQNEAQ (reference sequence). V dropped 4 bases and J dropped 6 bases, with 13 bases sitting between them. CDR3 protein: CASSWSRGGNEQFF. CDR3 sequence (DNA): TGTGCCAGCAGCTGGAGCAGGGGGGGCAATGAGCAGTTCTTC.

CDR3 amino acids: CATSRADSGTDTQYF. Here the CDR3 DNA reads TGTGCCACCAGCAGAGCGGATAGCGGCACAGATACGCAGTATTTT. J is TRBJ2-3 and V is TRBV15, with a weak D call TRBD2 (5 bases). Germline V gene data show CDR1 as LNHNV and CDR2 as YYDKDF (reference sequence). The CDR3 runs 15 residues. V was cut by 1 base and J by 1 base, with 9 bases left in between.

This clonotype was recorded many times. Here the CDR3 DNA reads TGCGCCAGCAGCCAAGATGATGACAGGGGCTATGGCTACACCTTC. This encodes CASSQDDDRGYGYTF. The rearrangement links TRBV4-1 to TRBJ1-2; 8 bases agree with TRBD1. This CDR3 region has 15 residues. The V gene's germline CDR1 is MGHRA and CDR2 YSYEKL. V gave up 0 bases and J gave up 4 bases; unmatched junction bases: 4.

This clonotype was picked up a small number of times. This rearrangement joins TRBV30 to TRBJ1-5; D is perhaps TRBD1 (6 bases). CDR1 GTSNPN and CDR2 SVGIG come from the germline V gene (reference sequence). With 1 base removed from V and 4 bases from J, the gap between germline ends came to 11 bases. This CDR3 spans 14 amino acids. This CDR3 is CAWSAGQLNQPQHF. As DNA, the CDR3 is TGTGCCTGGAGTGCTGGACAGTTAAATCAGCCCCAGCATTTT.

CDR3 residues: CSVRQGGITGELFF. The CDR3 DNA reads TGCAGCGTTAGACAGGGGGGGATCACCGGGGAGCTGTTTTTT. The rearrangement links TRBV29-1 to TRBJ2-2, with TRBD1 identical over 9 bases. The CDR3 extends over 14 amino acids. Germline CDR1 is SQVTM and CDR2 is ANQGSEA. With 5 bases clipped from V and 4 bases from J, the junction kept 5 bases outside the gene matches.

The V call is TRBV6-5, the J call TRBJ2-7; D not certain. Germline V gives CDR1 MNHEY, CDR2 SVGAGI. This CDR3 is 14 amino acids long. V lost 0 bases, J lost 2 bases, and 8 bases lay in between. CDR3 nucleotide sequence: TGTGCCAGCAGTTACTCCTTTGGGGCCTACGAGCAGTACTTC. This codes for CASSYSFGAYEQYF.

Many counts were recorded for this clonotype. As DNA, the CDR3 is TGTGCCAGCAGCCGACAGTCTCAGGGTGACTATGGCTACACCTTC. As protein: CASSRQSQGDYGYTF. The J gene is TRBJ1-2, the V gene TRBV7-9; possible D gene TRBD1, 5 bases. V was trimmed by 5 bases and J by 3 bases, leaving 16 bases between them. The V gene's germline CDR1 is SEHNR and CDR2 FQNEAQ (reference sequence). This CDR3 contains 15 residues.

Notes on this clonotype: A read error may explain this, as a much larger clone is one base away. The chain couples TRBV2 to TRBJ2-6; no clear D. The CDR3 is 12 residues long. Germline V CDR1 and CDR2: SNHLY, FYNNEI. The CDR3, as DNA: TGTGCCAGCGGTGAGACGGCCAACGTCCTGACTTTC. Protein sequence: CASGETANVLTF.

In this sample, this clonotype turned up a few times. A single base separates this from a much larger clone, so it may be a read error. V gene TRBV28 combines with J gene TRBJ2-5; D is unclear. V was shortened by 7 bases and J by 0 bases, with 9 bases between the two germline ends. The CDR3 has 13 amino acids. Germline V CDR1 and CDR2: MDHEN, SYDVKM. The CDR3, as DNA: TGTGCCAGCATATCAAGGTACCAAGAGACCCAGTACTTC. Protein: CASISRYQETQYF.

The V and J genes are TRBV5-5 and TRBJ2-1; 11 bases fit TRBD1. The CDR3 is 15 amino acids. J lost 3 bases, V lost 8 bases, and 7 bases had no gene match. Germline lookup yields CDR1 SGHKS and CDR2 YYEKEE (reference sequence). CDR3 loop: CASNIGTGGYNEQFF. The CDR3 nucleotides are TGTGCCAGTAACATTGGGACAGGGGGCTACAATGAGCAGTTCTTC.

This clonotype was seen many times. This rearrangement joins TRBV7-2 to TRBJ2-5; no definite D call. CDR1 and CDR2 (germline): SGHTA, FQGNSA. This CDR3 is 13 amino acids long. Trimming shortened V by 5 bases and J by 5 bases, and 12 bases separated the two germline ends. The CDR3 region has the DNA TGTGCCAGCAGCCGAGAGTATAGCGAGACCCAGTACTTC. Amino acids: CASSREYSETQYF.